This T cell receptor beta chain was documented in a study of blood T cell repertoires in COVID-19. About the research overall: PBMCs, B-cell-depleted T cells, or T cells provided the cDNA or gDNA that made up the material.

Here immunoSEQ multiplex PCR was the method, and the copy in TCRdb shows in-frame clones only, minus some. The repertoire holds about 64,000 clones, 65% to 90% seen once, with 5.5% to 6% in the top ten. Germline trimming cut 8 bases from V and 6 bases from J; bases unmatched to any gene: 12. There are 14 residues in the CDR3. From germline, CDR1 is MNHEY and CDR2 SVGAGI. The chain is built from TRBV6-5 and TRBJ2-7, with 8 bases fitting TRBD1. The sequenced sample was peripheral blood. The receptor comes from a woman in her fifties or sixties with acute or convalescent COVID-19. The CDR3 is CASGTGQVASEQYF. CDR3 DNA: TGTGCCAGCGGGACGGGACAGGTCGCCTCCGAGCAGTACTTC.